This paragraph covers one T cell receptor beta chain sequence. This clonotype came up a few times. Its recognized antigen is unknown. There are no base qualities to consult, and no much larger clone falls within one base. According to the germline V gene, CDR1 reads MNHEY and CDR2 reads SVGAGI. The germline ends are 10 bases apart after V is trimmed by 4 bases and J by 4 bases. Including the terminal cysteine and phenylalanine, the CDR3 comprises 13 residues. CDR3 DNA is the only sequence kept; it has 39 bases, read in frame from the first base. This sample's time point label indicates: newly diagnosed GD, antithyroid drugs for less than 3 months. For both TCR sequencing and RNA sequencing, RNA was extracted from PBMCs using TRIzol. The diagnosis of Graves' disease followed American Thyroid Association guidelines. Recruitment of patients was carried out at an endocrinology department in Xi'an, China. From each patient, approximately 9 milliliters of peripheral blood was collected into an EDTA anticoagulant tube. Ficoll Paque Plus density gradient separation was used to isolate PBMCs, and no additional T cell sorting was done. An Agilent 2100 Bioanalyzer and agarose gel were used to check RNA quality, and a NanoDrop 2000 was used to measure RNA concentration.

This sample is drawn from a study of regulatory T cells in long-lasting Graves disease (dated by TCRdb to the early 2020s). In terms of the full investigation: Newly diagnosed Graves' disease patients had taken antithyroid drugs for less than 3 months. The study was conducted in China and was registered as a clinical trial. This study used TCR sequencing and RNA sequencing of peripheral blood to compare persistent Graves' disease patients against newly diagnosed Graves' disease patients. A total of around 35 samples were covered by TCR sequencing, comprising approximately 13 persistent and around 20 newly diagnosed Graves' disease patients. The research as a whole found: Only peripheral blood was studied, because thyroid tissue, the primary lesion, was inaccessible. Persistent Graves' disease patients showed lower TCR Shannon entropy and fewer highly expanded clones than newly diagnosed patients, suggesting clonal expansion. Sequencing and analysis were restricted to the TCR beta chain. Persistent disease showed preferential use of TRBV28, TRBJ1-2 and TRBJ2-5, whereas newly diagnosed disease favored TRBV20-1 and TRBJ2-1. The authors acknowledged the small sample size as a limitation that may reduce accuracy. Persistent patients shared more public clonotypes among themselves (around 2,800) than newly diagnosed patients did (more than 950).

The library was made by multiplex PCR. The instrument given in TCRdb is Illumina HiSeq 4000. CDR3 regions were amplified by Arm-PCR with iRepertoire HTBI primers to construct TCR beta libraries. Before sequencing, the PCR products went through gel purification. The paper's data handling went like this. Gene usage analysis of CDR3 amino acid clonotypes relied on the 55 to 80 TRBV and 13 to 15 TRBJ segments identified across samples. COPE and FqMerger were used to merge the filtered high-quality paired reads into contigs. BLAST was used to align contigs to the IMGT TRBV, TRBD and TRBJ reference genes, and CDR3 was defined following IMGT. Any clonotype with a frequency above 0.1% was counted as a highly expanded clone. Shannon entropy served as the measure of repertoire diversity, while the Gini coefficient captured V-J evenness. A clonotype found in more than one individual was treated as public. TCRdb trimmed the raw reads at Q25, called clones with MiXCR and kept productive beta chains. Rows are combined by CDR3 protein, so each entry shows the most common genes and DNA. The V and J calls, along with clone size, are taken from TCRdb and not from the paper's own processing. The sample profile shows around 250,000 distinct CDR3 sequences; about 20% of them were found once. The ten most abundant clones make up 14% of the sample.

The same data also contributed to another study, on T cells in Graves' hyperthyroidism and ophthalmopathy. As the second paper documents: Stable Graves' hyperthyroidism was defined as the absence of progression to ophthalmopathy over 18 months of follow-up. Hyperthyroidism patients were newly diagnosed, had a disease duration of under 2 months, and were aged 18 to 65 years. The study excluded patients with uncontrolled infections, other autoimmune diseases, pregnancy or lactation. Diagnoses were established on the basis of clinical symptoms, serum thyroxine and TRAb, thyroid ultrasound, and orbital computed tomography. The first round of RT-PCR for the TCR CDR3 was performed with the HTBI primer set and the Qiagen OneStep RT-PCR kit. Most expanded thyroid clonotypes (frequency above 0.001) were also found in blood, which suggests that blood repertoires may mirror thyroid immune responses. In cross-validation, a model built on a 13 V-J signature told ophthalmopathy apart from stable hyperthyroidism with 87.88% sensitivity and about 81% specificity, and in testing the same model reached 80%/75%. During validation, the model predicted progression to ophthalmopathy a median of about 5.9 months ahead of onset, with 70.59% sensitivity and about 72% specificity. A discovery cohort of about a hundred patients, approximately 44 with Graves' ophthalmopathy and 57 with stable Graves' hyperthyroidism, was used to find distinguishing TCR V-J signatures. An independent validation cohort of under 20 hyperthyroidism patients and about 15 patients who later progressed to ophthalmopathy tested prospective prediction of ophthalmopathy. The 80 to 100 discovery patients were randomly divided into training and test sets at a 7:3 ratio. In addition, the study compared T-cell repertoires in thyroid tissue and in blood from roughly six Graves' hyperthyroidism patients. After sampling, hyperthyroidism patients received methimazole starting at 30 mg daily, and ophthalmopathy patients received high-dose intravenous methylprednisolone. Libraries were constructed in a second round of multiplex PCR, after which size selection and purification were performed. Paired-end sequencing of the libraries was performed with 100 bp reads on an Illumina HiSeq2000. SOAPnuke was used to process the raw data, with reads discarded if the reads contained adapters or uncalled bases, had a mean Phred below 15, or lacked an exact constant-primer or identifier match. COPE v1.2.5 was used to merge the high-quality paired reads, and each unique nucleotide sequence was defined as a clonotype. MiTCR v1.1 was used to align clonotypes to the IMGT TRBV, TRBD and TRBJ reference segments. Analysis was restricted to V-J combinations with a frequency above 0.0001, which covered over 98% of repertoires. The TCS score was defined as F50 (clonal expansion) divided by E x V (chaos), with BLOSUM62-based TCRdist calculated between CDR3 peptides within each V-J. Welch's t-statistics and random forest reduced fewer than 550 V-J features to fewer than 15, which were used in a naive Bayes classifier (R e1071). No statistical method was used to set the sample size in advance, and investigators knew the group allocation. The paper reports TCR Vbeta CDR3 sequencing of roughly 140 peripheral blood samples: approximately 41 ophthalmopathy, fewer than 80 hyperthyroidism and about 17 progressor patients.

The material sequenced was peripheral blood mononuclear cells (PBMCs), taken at new diagnosis, from a patient treated with antithyroid drugs. The V gene is TRBV6-5 and the J gene is TRBJ1-1, with no reliable assignment of the D segment. This TCR came from a woman aged 25-40 years with Graves disease. Donor details come from another sample of the same person, matched by shared clones. The nucleotides are TGTGCCAGCAGTTTGCTGTGGAGCACTGAAGCTTTCTTT. It specifies CASSLLWSTEAFF.